These T cell receptor beta chains were read from a single sample in a study of T cell responses to AZD1222 COVID-19 vaccine. The data were produced by immunoSEQ multiplex PCR, yet TCRdb's version contains in-frame clones alone and is incomplete. Here the sample spans around 54,000 clones, about 86% being singletons. The material sequenced was peripheral blood, taken 28 days after the second AZD1222 dose. Every receptor here comes from an adult who received the AZD1222 COVID-19 vaccine. The CDR3 runs from the conserved cysteine through the conserved F or W. The D gene is left open where the match is weak. The size entry is marked missing in some rows and otherwise reads once, few, many or a size class.

CDR3 protein: CATGSTIAGGRYEQFF
CDR3 DNA: TGTGCCACCGGAAGCACGATAGCGGGGGGCCGGTATGAGCAGTTCTTC
V gene: TRBV24-1
clone size: few
D gene: TRBD2
J gene: TRBJ2-1

CDR3 protein: CASKEPMSYEQYF
CDR3 DNA: TGCGCCAGTAAGGAACCCATGAGCTACGAGCAGTACTTC
V gene: TRBV4-1
clone size: NA
D gene: NA
J gene: TRBJ2-7

CDR3 protein: CASSLRAEAFF
CDR3 DNA: TGTGCCAGCAGTCTTCGTGCTGAAGCTTTCTTT
V gene: TRBV2
clone size: NA
D gene: NA
J gene: TRBJ1-1

CDR3 protein: CASNVGSSRRTEAFF
CDR3 DNA: TGTGCCAGTAATGTCGGTAGCTCCCGACGCACTGAAGCTTTCTTT
V gene: TRBV19
clone size: NA
D gene: NA
J gene: TRBJ1-1

CDR3 protein: CSVDDKRGGYEQYF
CDR3 DNA: TGCAGCGTTGACGACAAGCGGGGGGGTTACGAGCAGTACTTC
V gene: TRBV29-1
clone size: NA
D gene: TRBD2
J gene: TRBJ2-7

CDR3 protein: CASSPDYEQYF
CDR3 DNA: TGTGCCAGCAGCCCCGACTACGAGCAGTACTTC
V gene: TRBV7-8
clone size: NA
D gene: NA
J gene: TRBJ2-7

CDR3 protein: CASSAGQGVYEQYF
CDR3 DNA: TGTGCCAGCAGCGCGGGACAGGGCGTCTACGAGCAGTACTTC
V gene: TRBV11-2
clone size: NA
D gene: TRBD1
J gene: TRBJ2-7

CDR3 protein: CASSFGSYSETQYF
CDR3 DNA: TGTGCCAGCAGCTTTGGATCTTATTCGGAGACCCAGTACTTC
V gene: TRBV7-2
clone size: NA
D gene: NA
J gene: TRBJ2-5

CDR3 protein: CASSEGEGYNQPQHF
CDR3 DNA: TGTGCCAGCAGTGAAGGAGAGGGCTACAATCAGCCCCAGCATTTT
V gene: TRBV2
clone size: NA
D gene: NA
J gene: TRBJ1-5

CDR3 protein: CASSLMEHQPQHF
CDR3 DNA: TGTGCCAGCAGTTTAATGGAGCATCAGCCCCAGCATTTT
V gene: TRBV12-3/TRBV12-4
clone size: NA
D gene: NA
J gene: TRBJ1-5

CDR3 protein: CAIRPQLNYGYTF
CDR3 DNA: TGTGCCATCAGGCCACAGCTTAACTATGGCTACACCTTC
V gene: TRBV28
clone size: NA
D gene: NA
J gene: TRBJ1-2

CDR3 protein: CASSAQGDYGYTF
CDR3 DNA: TGTGCCAGCAGCGCACAGGGGGACTATGGCTACACCTTC
V gene: TRBV5-6
clone size: NA
D gene: TRBD1
J gene: TRBJ1-2

CDR3 protein: CASSSRTGRWGYTF
CDR3 DNA: TGTGCCAGCAGTTCTCGGACAGGGAGGTGGGGCTACACCTTC
V gene: TRBV28
clone size: NA
D gene: TRBD1
J gene: TRBJ1-2

CDR3 protein: CASRDGRSTDTQYF
CDR3 DNA: TGTGCCAGCAGGGACGGACGAAGCACAGATACGCAGTATTTT
V gene: TRBV2
clone size: NA
D gene: NA
J gene: TRBJ2-3

CDR3 protein: CSARQGTEAFF
CDR3 DNA: TGCAGTGCTAGACAGGGCACTGAAGCTTTCTTT
V gene: TRBV20-1
clone size: NA
D gene: NA
J gene: TRBJ1-1

CDR3 protein: CASSPGNYGYTF
CDR3 DNA: TGTGCCAGCAGCCCGGGTAACTATGGCTACACCTTC
V gene: TRBV14
clone size: NA
D gene: NA
J gene: TRBJ1-2

CDR3 protein: CASSDPYRDSYNEQFF
CDR3 DNA: TGTGCCAGCAGTGACCCCTACCGGGACAGCTACAATGAGCAGTTCTTC
V gene: TRBV25-1
clone size: NA
D gene: TRBD1
J gene: TRBJ2-1

CDR3 protein: CASSPPIGQTNEKLFF
CDR3 DNA: TGTGCCAGCTCACCACCGATCGGACAGACTAATGAAAAACTGTTTTTT
V gene: TRBV18
clone size: NA
D gene: NA
J gene: TRBJ1-4

CDR3 protein: CASSLRAGQDSPLHF
CDR3 DNA: TGTGCCAGCTCCCTCAGGGCAGGGCAGGACTCACCCCTCCACTTT
V gene: TRBV18
clone size: few
D gene: NA
J gene: TRBJ1-6

CDR3 protein: CASSPRQRTVDTQYF
CDR3 DNA: TGTGCCAGCAGCCCCCGACAGCGGACGGTAGATACGCAGTATTTT
V gene: TRBV7-2
clone size: NA
D gene: NA
J gene: TRBJ2-3

CDR3 protein: CASSLPRVNHYEQYF
CDR3 DNA: TGTGCCAGCAGTTTACCCAGGGTGAATCACTACGAGCAGTACTTC
V gene: TRBV28
clone size: few
D gene: NA
J gene: TRBJ2-7

CDR3 protein: CASSNTGDSPLHF
CDR3 DNA: TGTGCCAGTAGTAATACAGGGGACTCACCCCTCCACTTT
V gene: TRBV19
clone size: once
D gene: TRBD1
J gene: TRBJ1-6

CDR3 protein: CASSDGAYEQYF
CDR3 DNA: TGTGCCAGCAGTGACGGGGCCTACGAGCAGTACTTC
V gene: TRBV6-2/TRBV6-3
clone size: NA
D gene: NA
J gene: TRBJ2-7

CDR3 protein: CASSLVGDGNTEAFF
CDR3 DNA: TGCGCCAGCAGCTTGGTCGGGGATGGGAACACTGAAGCTTTCTTT
V gene: TRBV5-1
clone size: NA
D gene: NA
J gene: TRBJ1-1

CDR3 protein: CASMPGGSKSPLHF
CDR3 DNA: TGTGCCAGCATGCCGGGAGGGAGCAAATCACCCCTCCACTTT
V gene: TRBV28
clone size: once
D gene: NA
J gene: TRBJ1-6

CDR3 protein: CASSLSRQTSEQYF
CDR3 DNA: TGTGCCAGCAGTTTGAGCAGACAAACCTCCGAGCAGTACTTC
V gene: TRBV27
clone size: NA
D gene: NA
J gene: TRBJ2-7

CDR3 protein: CASRAVTANTGELFF
CDR3 DNA: TGTGCCAGCAGGGCGGTGACTGCGAACACCGGGGAGCTGTTTTTT
V gene: TRBV2
clone size: NA
D gene: NA
J gene: TRBJ2-2

CDR3 protein: CASRDRDYEKLFF
CDR3 DNA: TGTGCCAGCAGGGACAGGGACTACGAAAAACTGTTTTTT
V gene: TRBV19
clone size: NA
D gene: TRBD1
J gene: TRBJ1-4

CDR3 protein: CASGPWGYTF
CDR3 DNA: TGTGCCAGCGGCCCTTGGGGCTACACCTTC
V gene: TRBV28
clone size: NA
D gene: NA
J gene: TRBJ1-2

CDR3 protein: CASSYASGGKLFF
CDR3 DNA: TGTGCCAGCAGTTATGCCTCGGGCGGAAAACTGTTTTTT
V gene: TRBV6-5
clone size: NA
D gene: NA
J gene: TRBJ1-4

CDR3 protein: CASSKEGGLAGGPWQFF
CDR3 DNA: TGTGCCAGCAGCAAAGAGGGGGGACTAGCGGGAGGGCCTTGGCAGTTCTTC
V gene: TRBV21-1
clone size: NA
D gene: NA
J gene: TRBJ2-1

CDR3 protein: CASSMWTGEIETQYF
CDR3 DNA: TGTGCCAGTAGTATGTGGACAGGGGAAATAGAGACCCAGTACTTC
V gene: TRBV19
clone size: NA
D gene: TRBD1
J gene: TRBJ2-5

CDR3 protein: CASSVVSGITEAFF
CDR3 DNA: TGTGCCAGCAGCGTAGTGTCAGGTATCACTGAAGCTTTCTTT
V gene: TRBV9
clone size: NA
D gene: NA
J gene: TRBJ1-1

CDR3 protein: CASSTVAGGGETQYF
CDR3 DNA: TGTGCCAGCAGCACCGTAGCGGGGGGTGGGGAGACCCAGTACTTC
V gene: TRBV5-4
clone size: NA
D gene: TRBD2
J gene: TRBJ2-5

CDR3 protein: CASSSRGWGTDTQYF
CDR3 DNA: TGTGCCAGCAGTAGCAGGGGTTGGGGCACAGATACGCAGTATTTT
V gene: TRBV6-5
clone size: NA
D gene: NA
J gene: TRBJ2-3

CDR3 protein: CARGTEQETQYF
CDR3 DNA: TGTGCCAGAGGGACCGAACAAGAGACCCAGTACTTC
V gene: TRBV2
clone size: NA
D gene: NA
J gene: TRBJ2-5

CDR3 protein: CASSLVGDSPLHF
CDR3 DNA: TGTGCCAGCAGCTTAGTTGGGGATTCACCCCTCCACTTT
V gene: TRBV7-2
clone size: NA
D gene: NA
J gene: TRBJ1-6

CDR3 protein: CASLLSSGGYEQYF
CDR3 DNA: TGTGCCAGCCTTCTTTCTAGCGGGGGTTACGAGCAGTACTTC
V gene: TRBV7-2
clone size: NA
D gene: TRBD2
J gene: TRBJ2-7

CDR3 protein: CASSPPRGALYNEQFF
CDR3 DNA: TGTGCCAGCAGCCCCCCGCGGGGGGCACTCTACAATGAGCAGTTCTTC
V gene: TRBV5-4
clone size: NA
D gene: TRBD2
J gene: TRBJ2-1

CDR3 protein: CASKNWRSRTDTQYF
CDR3 DNA: TGCGCCAGCAAGAATTGGAGGTCTAGGACAGATACGCAGTATTTT
V gene: TRBV5-1
clone size: NA
D gene: NA
J gene: TRBJ2-3

CDR3 protein: CASSAAGDNEQFF
CDR3 DNA: TGCGCCAGCAGCGCCGCCGGGGACAATGAGCAGTTCTTC
V gene: TRBV10-2
clone size: NA
D gene: NA
J gene: TRBJ2-1

CDR3 protein: CASSYPDKGVTYEQYF
CDR3 DNA: TGTGCCAGCAGTTACCCGGACAAGGGGGTCACCTACGAGCAGTACTTC
V gene: TRBV6-5
clone size: NA
D gene: NA
J gene: TRBJ2-7

CDR3 protein: CASSLGGGYFTEAFF
CDR3 DNA: TGTGCCAGCAGCTTGGGAGGGGGTTATTTCACTGAAGCTTTCTTT
V gene: TRBV11-2
clone size: NA
D gene: NA
J gene: TRBJ1-1

CDR3 protein: CASSPRQLNTEAFF
CDR3 DNA: TGTGCCAGTAGTCCTAGACAGTTGAACACTGAAGCTTTCTTT
V gene: TRBV19
clone size: NA
D gene: NA
J gene: TRBJ1-1

CDR3 protein: CASSLGETQYF
CDR3 DNA: TGTGCCAGCAGTTTAGGAGAGACCCAGTACTTC
V gene: TRBV27
clone size: NA
D gene: NA
J gene: TRBJ2-5

CDR3 protein: CATSGRTAVNQPQHF
CDR3 DNA: TGTGCCACCAGCGGTCGTACGGCGGTCAATCAGCCCCAGCATTTT
V gene: TRBV15
clone size: NA
D gene: NA
J gene: TRBJ1-5

CDR3 protein: CASSWGGQGYNSPLHF
CDR3 DNA: TGTGCCAGCAGTTGGGGGGGACAGGGGTATAATTCACCCCTCCACTTT
V gene: TRBV6-5
clone size: NA
D gene: TRBD1
J gene: TRBJ1-6

CDR3 protein: CASSLGGNYGYTF
CDR3 DNA: TGCGCCAGCAGCCTAGGGGGGAACTATGGCTACACCTTC
V gene: TRBV5-1
clone size: medium-sized
D gene: NA
J gene: TRBJ1-2

CDR3 protein: CASSLLLGSPEQYF
CDR3 DNA: TGCGCCAGCAGCCTCCTCCTAGGCTCACCCGAGCAGTACTTC
V gene: TRBV4-3
clone size: NA
D gene: NA
J gene: TRBJ2-7